A selection of T cell receptor beta chains follows, all from one sample in a study of T cell changes during pregnancy in multiple sclerosis. Profiled with immunoSEQ multiplex PCR; TCRdb holds only in-frame clones, not every one. Of tens of thousands of clones in the sample, 80% to 95% were seen once. Sequencing used CD4+ T cells from peripheral blood mononuclear cells, obtained in the third trimester of pregnancy. These TCRs come from a female donor with multiple sclerosis, enrolled in a pregnancy study. The CDR3 runs from the conserved cysteine through the conserved F or W. The D gene is left open where the match is weak. Clone size is shown for a subset of rows, as once, few, many or a class of expanded clone.

j_call clone_size d_call v_call cdr3_aa cdr3_nt
TRBJ1-1 . TRBD1 TRBV19 CASSEQGVNTEAFF TGTGCCAGTAGTGAACAGGGGGTGAACACTGAAGCTTTCTTT
TRBJ1-1 . TRBD1 TRBV25-1 CASRATGGLGTEAFF TGTGCCAGCAGGGCTACAGGGGGCTTGGGCACTGAAGCTTTCTTT
TRBJ2-1 . TRBD2 TRBV7-9 CASSLVGKRGNYNEQFF TGTGCCAGCAGCTTAGTAGGGAAGCGGGGGAACTACAATGAGCAGTTCTTC
TRBJ1-1 . . TRBV6-6 CASSPTENTEAFF TGTGCCAGCAGCCCGACAGAGAACACTGAAGCTTTCTTT
TRBJ1-2 . . TRBV13 CASSLYNYGYTF TGTGCCAGCAGCCTTTATAACTATGGCTACACCTTC
TRBJ2-2 . . TRBV14 CASSPVGGKTGELFF TGTGCCAGCAGCCCTGTCGGGGGTAAGACCGGGGAGCTGTTTTTT
TRBJ1-1 . . TRBV9 CASSVGSNGNTEAFF TGTGCCAGCAGCGTAGGGTCCAACGGGAACACTGAAGCTTTCTTT
TRBJ2-3 once . TRBV5-8 CASSLFKGLTTDTQYF TGTGCCAGCAGCTTGTTTAAGGGACTCACCACAGATACGCAGTATTTT
TRBJ2-7 . TRBD1 TRBV6-5 CASRPTGVGDEQYF TGTGCCAGCAGGCCAACAGGGGTCGGCGACGAGCAGTACTTC
TRBJ1-2 . TRBD1 TRBV5-1 CASSHGQGAGGYTF TGCGCCAGCAGCCACGGACAGGGGGCAGGGGGCTACACCTTC
TRBJ2-3 . TRBD1 TRBV7-9 CASLSGQGASDTQYF TGTGCCAGCCTGTCGGGACAGGGGGCATCAGATACGCAGTATTTT
TRBJ1-1 . . TRBV7-9 CASSFGVLGGNTEAFF TGTGCCAGCAGCTTTGGTGTTCTGGGGGGGAACACTGAAGCTTTCTTT
TRBJ2-3 . TRBD2 TRBV5-4 CASRLSGGAGDTQYF TGTGCCAGCCGCCTAAGCGGGGGGGCAGGGGATACGCAGTATTTT
TRBJ2-1 . TRBD2 TRBV9 CASSVDPSGGLDNEQFF TGTGCCAGCAGCGTAGATCCTAGCGGGGGGCTAGACAATGAGCAGTTCTTC
TRBJ1-1 . . TRBV4-2 CASSQEGQGTEAFF TGTGCCAGCAGCCAAGAAGGCCAGGGGACTGAAGCTTTCTTT